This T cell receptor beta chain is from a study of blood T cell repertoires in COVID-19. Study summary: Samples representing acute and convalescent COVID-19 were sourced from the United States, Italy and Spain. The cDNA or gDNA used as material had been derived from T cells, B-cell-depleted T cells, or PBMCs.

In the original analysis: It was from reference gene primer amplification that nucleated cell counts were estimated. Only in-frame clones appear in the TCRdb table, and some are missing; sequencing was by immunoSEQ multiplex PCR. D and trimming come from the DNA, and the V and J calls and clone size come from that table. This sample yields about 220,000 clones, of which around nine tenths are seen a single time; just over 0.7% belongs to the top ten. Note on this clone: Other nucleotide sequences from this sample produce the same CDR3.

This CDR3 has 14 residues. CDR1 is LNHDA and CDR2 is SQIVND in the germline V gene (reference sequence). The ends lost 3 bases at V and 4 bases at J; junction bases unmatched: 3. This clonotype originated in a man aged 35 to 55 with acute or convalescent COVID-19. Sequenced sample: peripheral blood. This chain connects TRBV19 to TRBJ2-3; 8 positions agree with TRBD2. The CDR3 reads CASSIAGGSDTQYF. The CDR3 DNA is TGTGCCAGTAGTATCGCGGGGGGATCAGATACGCAGTATTTT.